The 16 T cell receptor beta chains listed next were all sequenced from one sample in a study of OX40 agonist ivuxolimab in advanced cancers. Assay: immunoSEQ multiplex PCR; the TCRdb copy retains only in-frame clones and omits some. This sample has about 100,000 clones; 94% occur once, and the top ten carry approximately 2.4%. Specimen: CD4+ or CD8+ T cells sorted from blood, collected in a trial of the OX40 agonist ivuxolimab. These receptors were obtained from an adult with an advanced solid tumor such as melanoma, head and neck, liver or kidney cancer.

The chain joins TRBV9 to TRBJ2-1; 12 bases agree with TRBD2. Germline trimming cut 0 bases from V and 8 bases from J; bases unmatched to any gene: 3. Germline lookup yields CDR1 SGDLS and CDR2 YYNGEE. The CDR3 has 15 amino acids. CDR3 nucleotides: TGTGCCAGCAGCGTAGGTCTAGCGGGGGGGTATGAGCAGTTCTTC. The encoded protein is CASSVGLAGGYEQFF.

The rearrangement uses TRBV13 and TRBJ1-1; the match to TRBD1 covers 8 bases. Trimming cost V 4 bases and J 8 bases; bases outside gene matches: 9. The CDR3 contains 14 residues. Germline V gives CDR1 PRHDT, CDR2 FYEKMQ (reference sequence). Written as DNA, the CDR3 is TGTGCCAGCAGCTCCCCGGCAGGGGGCTTGGAAGCTTTCTTT. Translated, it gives CASSSPAGGLEAFF. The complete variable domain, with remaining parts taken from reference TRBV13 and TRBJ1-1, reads AAGVIQSPRHLIKEKRETATLKCYPIPRHDTVYWYQQGPGQDPQFLISFYEKMQSDKGSIPDRFSAQQFSDYHSELNMSSLELGDSALYFCASSSPAGGLEAFFGQGTRLTVV.

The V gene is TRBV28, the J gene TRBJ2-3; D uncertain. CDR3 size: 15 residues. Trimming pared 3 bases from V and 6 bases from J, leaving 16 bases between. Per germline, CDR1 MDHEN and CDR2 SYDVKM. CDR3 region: CASSLPWSRADTQYF. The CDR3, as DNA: TGTGCCAGCAGTTTGCCCTGGTCCCGCGCGGATACGCAGTATTTT.

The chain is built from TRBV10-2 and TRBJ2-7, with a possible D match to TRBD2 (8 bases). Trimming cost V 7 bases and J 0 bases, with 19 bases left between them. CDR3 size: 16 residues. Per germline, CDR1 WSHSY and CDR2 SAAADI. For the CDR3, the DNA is TGCGCCAGCATCGGTCAGGGGGGACTAGTCTCCTACGAGCAGTACTTC. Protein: CASIGQGGLVSYEQYF.

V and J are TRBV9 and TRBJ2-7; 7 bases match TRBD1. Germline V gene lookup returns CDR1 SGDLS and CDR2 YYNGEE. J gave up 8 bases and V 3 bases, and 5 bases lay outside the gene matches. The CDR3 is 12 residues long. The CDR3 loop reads CASSGQGFKQYF. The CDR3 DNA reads TGTGCCAGCAGCGGACAGGGCTTCAAGCAGTACTTC.

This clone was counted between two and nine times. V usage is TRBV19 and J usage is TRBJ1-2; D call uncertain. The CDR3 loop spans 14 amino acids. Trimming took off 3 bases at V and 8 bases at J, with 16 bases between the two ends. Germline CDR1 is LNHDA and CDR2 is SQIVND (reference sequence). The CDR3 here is CASSIWKGLGGYTF. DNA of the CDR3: TGTGCCAGTAGTATTTGGAAAGGTCTAGGCGGCTACACCTTC.

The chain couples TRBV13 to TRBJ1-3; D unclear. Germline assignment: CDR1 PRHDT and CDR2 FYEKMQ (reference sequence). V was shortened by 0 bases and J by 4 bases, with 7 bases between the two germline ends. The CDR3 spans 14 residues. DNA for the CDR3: TGTGCCAGCAGCTTAGGAAGGACCGGAAACACCATATATTTT. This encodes CASSLGRTGNTIYF. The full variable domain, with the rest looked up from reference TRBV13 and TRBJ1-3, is AAGVIQSPRHLIKEKRETATLKCYPIPRHDTVYWYQQGPGQDPQFLISFYEKMQSDKGSIPDRFSAQQFSDYHSELNMSSLELGDSALYFCASSLGRTGNTIYFGEGSWLTVV.

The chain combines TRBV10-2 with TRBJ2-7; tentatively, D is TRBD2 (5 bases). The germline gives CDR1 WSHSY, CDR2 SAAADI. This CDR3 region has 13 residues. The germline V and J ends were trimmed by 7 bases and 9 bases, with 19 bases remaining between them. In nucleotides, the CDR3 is TGCGCCAGCATCCCCGACGGAACCGAGGGGCAGTACTTC. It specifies CASIPDGTEGQYF.

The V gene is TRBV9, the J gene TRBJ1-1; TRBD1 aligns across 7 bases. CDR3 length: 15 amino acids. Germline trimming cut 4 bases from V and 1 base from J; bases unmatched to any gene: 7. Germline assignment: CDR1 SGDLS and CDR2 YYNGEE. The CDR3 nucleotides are TGTGCCAGCAGCTTGAGCCGGACAGGGAACACTGAAGCTTTCTTT. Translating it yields CASSLSRTGNTEAFF.

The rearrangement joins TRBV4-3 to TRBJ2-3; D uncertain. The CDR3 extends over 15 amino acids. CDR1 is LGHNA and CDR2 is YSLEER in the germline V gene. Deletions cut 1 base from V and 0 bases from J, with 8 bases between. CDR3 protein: CASSQVRSSTDTQYF. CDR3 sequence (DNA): TGCGCCAGCAGCCAAGTTCGTTCTAGCACAGATACGCAGTATTTT.

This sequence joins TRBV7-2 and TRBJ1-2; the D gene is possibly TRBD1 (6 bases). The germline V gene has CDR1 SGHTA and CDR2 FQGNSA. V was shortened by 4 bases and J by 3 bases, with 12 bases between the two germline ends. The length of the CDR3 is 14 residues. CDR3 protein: CASSWDILYYGYTF. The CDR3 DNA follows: TGTGCCAGCAGCTGGGACATCCTGTACTATGGCTACACCTTC.

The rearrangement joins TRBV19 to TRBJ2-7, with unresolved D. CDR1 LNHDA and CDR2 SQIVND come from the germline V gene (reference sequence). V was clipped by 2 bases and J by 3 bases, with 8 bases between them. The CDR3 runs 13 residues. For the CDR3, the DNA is TGTGCCAGTAGTATATGGAAGGGCTACGAGCAGTACTTC. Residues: CASSIWKGYEQYF. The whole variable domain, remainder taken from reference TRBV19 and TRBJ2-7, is DGGITQSPKYLFRKEGQNVTLSCEQNLNHDAMYWYRQDPGQGLRLIYYSQIVNDFQKGDIAEGYSVSREKKESFPLTVTSAQKNPTAFYLCASSIWKGYEQYFGPGTRLTVT.

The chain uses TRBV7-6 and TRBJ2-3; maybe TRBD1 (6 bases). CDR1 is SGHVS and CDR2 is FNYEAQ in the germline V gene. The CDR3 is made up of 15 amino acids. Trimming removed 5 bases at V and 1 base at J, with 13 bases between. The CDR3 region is CASSDSDRRTDTQYF. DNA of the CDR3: TGTGCCAGCAGCGATAGCGACAGGCGCACAGATACGCAGTATTTT.

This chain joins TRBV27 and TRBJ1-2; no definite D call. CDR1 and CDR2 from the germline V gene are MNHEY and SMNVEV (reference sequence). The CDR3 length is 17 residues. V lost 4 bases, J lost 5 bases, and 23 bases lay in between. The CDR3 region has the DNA TGTGCCAGCAGTTCGTCCGGGCGGGATGCCTTAGCATATGGCTACACCTTC. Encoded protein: CASSSSGRDALAYGYTF.

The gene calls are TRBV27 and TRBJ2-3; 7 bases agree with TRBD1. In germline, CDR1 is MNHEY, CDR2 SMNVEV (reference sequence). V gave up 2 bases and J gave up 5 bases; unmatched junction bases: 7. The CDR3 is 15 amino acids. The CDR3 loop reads CASSLTPGGLDTQYF. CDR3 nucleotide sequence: TGTGCCAGCAGTTTAACTCCAGGGGGTCTAGATACGCAGTATTTT.

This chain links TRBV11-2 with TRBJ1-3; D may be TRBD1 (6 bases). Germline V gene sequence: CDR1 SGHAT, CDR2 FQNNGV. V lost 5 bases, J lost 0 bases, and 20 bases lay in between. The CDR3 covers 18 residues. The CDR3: CASSLWGGGRASGNTIYF. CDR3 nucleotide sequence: TGTGCCAGCAGCCTTTGGGGGGGCGGCAGGGCCTCTGGAAACACCATATATTTT.